This TCR beta chain was sequenced during a study of metastatic and nonmetastatic thyroid tumors. About the study: Malignant and benign thyroid patients had repertoires compared in peripheral blood and tumor or nodule tissue. Findings and limits, study-wide: Within blood and tumor, benign nodules reportedly had significantly lower TCR beta diversity than malignant thyroid tumors did.

The CDR3 is made up of 14 amino acids. The ends lost 5 bases at V and 6 bases at J; junction bases unmatched: 7. All patients were untreated before thyroid surgery. Concerning this clone: Its antigen is undetermined.

In the original workflow: Built for papillary thyroid cancer, a distant-metastasis classifier drew on CDR3 differences across clinicopathological groups. TCRdb re-analyzed the PCR reads using MiXCR. V and J calls and clone size were set by TCRdb, not the authors. The table records around 8,000 clones, approximately 32% of them present only once. This chain joins TRBV12-3 or TRBV12-4 and TRBJ1-2; TRBD1 aligns across 9 bases. The sample comprised tumor tissue. The clonotype comes from a female donor with papillary thyroid cancer or a benign thyroid nodule (not recorded which). Some clones in this sample may be carry-over from other donors' samples. The CDR3 coding sequence is TGTGCCAGCAGTCCGTGGGGACAGGGCCATGGCTACACCTTC. Its translation is CASSPWGQGHGYTF.